The TCR beta chain under discussion was sequenced for a study of Ad26.COV2.S vaccination and SARS-CoV-2 variants. Looking at the study overall: The trial was COV1001 and the donor's arm was Ad26.COV2.S.

Regarding the study as a whole: Substantial breadth was reportedly displayed by spike-specific CD8+ and CD4+ T cell responses after vaccination.

CDR1 is LNHDA and CDR2 is SQIVND in the germline V gene (reference sequence). The V segment lost 5 bases and the J segment 0 bases; nucleotides outside the gene matches: 8. The CDR3 is made up of 17 amino acids. Treatment indicated: around 19 received Ad26.COV2.S at low or high dose, single or two shots; roughly 5 received placebo; per-sample allocation not given. Material that was analyzed had been drawn on day 63 after the first vaccine or placebo injection. An 18-55-year-old adult in Boston served as donor. The data were produced by immunoSEQ multiplex PCR, yet TCRdb's version contains in-frame clones alone and is incomplete. The table includes about 680,000 clones, 70% to 90% detected once. Concerning this clone itself: The antigen is unknown.

The receptor's source is a person aged 18-65 years who received the Ad26.COV2.S COVID-19 vaccine or a placebo. The material sequenced was peripheral blood, taken in a trial of Ad26.COV2.S vaccine versus placebo. The V call is TRBV19, the J call TRBJ1-5; TRBD1 matches 9 bases. The CDR3 coding sequence is TGTGCCAGTAGTTACGGACAGGGGAGCTATAGCAATCAGCCCCAGCATTTT. It is translated as CASSYGQGSYSNQPQHF.